The 16 T cell receptor beta chains below all came from one sample that was sequenced in a study of T cells expressing NK-cell markers. TCRdb reprocessed the 5' RACE reads, keeping one entry per CDR3 protein, no DNA. The listing records 550,000 to 600,000 distinct CDR3 sequences. The sequenced sample consisted of blood T cells: a sorted CD56 or NKG2C T cell subset, CD4+ or CD8+ T cells, or bulk PBMC T cells (not recorded which). These receptor sequences come from a man aged 18 to 29 in good health.

The CDR3 loop is CASSGSGVLDGYTF. The rearrangement links TRBV12-3 or TRBV12-4 to TRBJ1-2. The CDR3 runs to 14 residues.

This chain joins TRBV2 and TRBJ2-1; with no DNA, the TCRdb D assignment of TRBD2 cannot be verified. Germline V gene sequence: CDR1 SNHLY, CDR2 FYNNEI. The CDR3 length is 13 residues. Here the CDR3 reads CASLGGRDDEQFF.

The chain couples TRBV7-8 to TRBJ2-7; TCRdb outputs TRBD1, but without DNA this stays unchecked. This CDR3 spans 18 amino acids. The germline V gene has CDR1 SGHVS and CDR2 FQNEAQ. The CDR3 reads CASSPNPMGTGFTYEQYF.

This sequence joins TRBV4-1 and TRBJ2-1. The CDR3 covers 13 residues. Germline-derived CDR1 and CDR2 are MGHRA and YSYEKL. The CDR3 loop is CASSQDDWNEQFF.

The chain employs TRBV12-3 or TRBV12-4 and TRBJ2-7; checking the TCRdb D call of TRBD1 is not possible without DNA. The length of the CDR3 is 13 residues. CDR3 region: CASSRDSTYEQYF.

The V gene is TRBV12-3 or TRBV12-4, the J gene TRBJ2-2; the TCRdb call, TRBD1, lacks DNA for checking. The CDR3 is made up of 14 amino acids. CDR3 sequence reads: CASSFLGGTGELFF.

The gene calls are TRBV15 and TRBJ1-5; TCRdb returns TRBD1, unconfirmable since there is no DNA. This CDR3 has 17 residues. Germline V CDR1 and CDR2: LNHNV, YYDKDF (reference sequence). CDR3: CATSRDRPGAGDQPQHF.

This chain connects TRBV7-2 to TRBJ2-7; absent DNA, TCRdb's TRBD1 call cannot be checked. Looked up from germline, CDR1 is SGHTA and CDR2 is FQGNSA. This CDR3 contains 15 residues. Here the CDR3 reads CASRSPGQGPGEQYF. Full variable domain (remainder filled in from reference TRBV7-2 and TRBJ2-7): GAGVSQSPSNKVTEKGKDVELRCDPISGHTALYWYRQSLGQGLEFLIYFQGNSAPDKSGLPSDRFSAERTGGSVSTLTIQRTQQEDSAVYLCASRSPGQGPGEQYFGPGTRLTVT.

The chain couples TRBV5-6 to TRBJ2-1; there is no DNA to check the TCRdb D call of TRBD1. The CDR3 extends over 14 amino acids. Germline-derived CDR1 and CDR2 are SGHDT and YYEEEE. Here the CDR3 reads CASRGWGGLDEQFF.

The gene calls are TRBV29-1 and TRBJ1-3; TCRdb's D call, TRBD1, is unchecked because there is no DNA. From germline, CDR1 is SQVTM and CDR2 ANQGSEA. CDR3 length: 14 amino acids. The CDR3 protein is CSAKDRGYGNTIYF.

This chain's CDR3 is CASSVEGGRSTDTQYF. The chain employs TRBV7-2 and TRBJ2-3; TCRdb proposes TRBD1, but this gene call is untestable without DNA. In germline, CDR1 is SGHTA, CDR2 FQGNSA. The CDR3 runs to 16 residues. Full variable domain (rest looked up from reference TRBV7-2 and TRBJ2-3): GAGVSQSPSNKVTEKGKDVELRCDPISGHTALYWYRQSLGQGLEFLIYFQGNSAPDKSGLPSDRFSAERTGGSVSTLTIQRTQQEDSAVYLCASSVEGGRSTDTQYFGPGTRLTVL.

The chain couples TRBV12-3 or TRBV12-4 to TRBJ2-1; with no DNA, the TCRdb D assignment of TRBD2 cannot be verified. This CDR3 spans 15 amino acids. The CDR3 loop is CASRDRTSFVNEQFF.

The V call is TRBV20-1, the J call TRBJ2-2; TCRdb indicates TRBD2, and absent DNA this call remains unverified. The CDR3 loop spans 13 amino acids. The V gene's germline CDR1 is DFQATT and CDR2 SNEGSKA (reference sequence). The CDR3 sequence is CSAGDYLDGELFF.

The chain carries TRBV4-3 and TRBJ2-7; TCRdb calls TRBD2, which cannot be checked without DNA. Germline lookup yields CDR1 LGHNA and CDR2 YSLEER. The CDR3 sequence is 15 residues long. This chain's CDR3 is CASSWVAGESYEQYF.

The rearrangement uses TRBV11-3 and TRBJ2-7; no DNA is available, so the TRBD2 call from TCRdb remains unchecked. The CDR3 runs to 18 residues. Germline V gene lookup returns CDR1 SGHNT and CDR2 YENEEA. Here the CDR3 reads CASSLFRGGRAVSYEQYF.

CDR3 sequence: CASSSFWGNRITGELFF. The rearrangement links TRBV11-1 to TRBJ2-2. The CDR3 extends over 17 amino acids. Per germline, CDR1 SGHAT and CDR2 FQDESV (reference sequence).